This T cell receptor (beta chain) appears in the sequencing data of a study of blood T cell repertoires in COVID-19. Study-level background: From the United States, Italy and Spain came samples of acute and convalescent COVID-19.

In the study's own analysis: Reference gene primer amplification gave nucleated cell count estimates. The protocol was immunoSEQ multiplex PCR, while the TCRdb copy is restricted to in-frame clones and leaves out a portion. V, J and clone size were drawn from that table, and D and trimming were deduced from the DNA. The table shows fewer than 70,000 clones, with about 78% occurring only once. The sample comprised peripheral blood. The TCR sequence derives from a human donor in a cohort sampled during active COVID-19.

CDR3 amino acids: CASSPLAERGYEQYF. CDR3 nucleotide sequence: TGTGCCAGCAGTCCACTAGCGGAGAGGGGCTACGAGCAGTACTTC. This chain uses TRBV28 with TRBJ2-7; 8 bases line up with TRBD2. Losses at the gene ends were 5 bases for V and 3 bases for J; bases not matched to a gene: 9. CDR3 length equals 15 residues. Germline values: CDR1 MDHEN, CDR2 SYDVKM.